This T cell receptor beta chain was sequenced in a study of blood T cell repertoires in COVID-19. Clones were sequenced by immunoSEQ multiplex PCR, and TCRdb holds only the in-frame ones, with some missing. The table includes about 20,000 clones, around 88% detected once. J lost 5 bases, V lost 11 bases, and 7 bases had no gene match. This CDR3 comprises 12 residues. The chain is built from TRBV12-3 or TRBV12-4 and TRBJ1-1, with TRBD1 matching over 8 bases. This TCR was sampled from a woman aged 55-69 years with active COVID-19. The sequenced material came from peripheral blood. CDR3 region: CAGDRGGTEAFF. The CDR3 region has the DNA TGTGCCGGAGACAGGGGCGGTACTGAAGCTTTCTTT.